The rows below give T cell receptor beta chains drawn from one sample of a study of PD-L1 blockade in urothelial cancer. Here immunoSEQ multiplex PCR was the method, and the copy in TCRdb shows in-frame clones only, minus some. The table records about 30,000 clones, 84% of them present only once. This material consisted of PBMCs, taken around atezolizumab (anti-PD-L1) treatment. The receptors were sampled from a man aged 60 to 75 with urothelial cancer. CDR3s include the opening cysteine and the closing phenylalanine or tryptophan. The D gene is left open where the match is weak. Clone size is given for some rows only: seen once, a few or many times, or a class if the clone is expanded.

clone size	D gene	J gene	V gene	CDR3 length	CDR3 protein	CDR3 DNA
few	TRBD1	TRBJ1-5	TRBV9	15	CASSATGGPNQPQHF	TGTGCCAGCAGCGCCACAGGGGGTCCAAATCAGCCCCAGCATTTT
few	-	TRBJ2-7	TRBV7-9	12	CASSLSAPEQYF	TGTGCCAGCAGCTTAAGTGCGCCGGAGCAGTACTTC
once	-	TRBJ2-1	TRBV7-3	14	CASSPTTHGNEQFF	TGTGCCAGCAGCCCTACTACCCATGGCAATGAGCAGTTCTTC
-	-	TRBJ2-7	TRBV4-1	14	CASSQDPTHPEGYF	TGCGCCAGCAGCCAAGATCCTACGCACCCAGAGGGGTACTTC
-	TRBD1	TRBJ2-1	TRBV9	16	CASSGGLGGVYNEQFF	TGTGCCAGCAGCGGGGGATTAGGGGGCGTCTACAATGAGCAGTTCTTC
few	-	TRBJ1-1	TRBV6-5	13	CASREYGGTEAFF	TGTGCCAGCAGGGAGTACGGGGGCACTGAAGCTTTCTTT
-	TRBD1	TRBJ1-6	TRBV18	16	CASSQLAGTENSPLHF	TGTGCCAGCTCACAACTCGCCGGGACAGAAAATTCACCCCTCCACTTT
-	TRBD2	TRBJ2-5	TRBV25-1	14	CASSELAGGETQYF	TGTGCCAGCAGTGAATTAGCGGGAGGGGAGACCCAGTACTTC
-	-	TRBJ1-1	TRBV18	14	CASSSQHQNTEAFF	TGTGCCAGCTCATCACAGCATCAGAACACTGAAGCTTTCTTT
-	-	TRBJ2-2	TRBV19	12	CASAASAGELFF	TGTGCCAGTGCAGCTAGCGCCGGGGAGCTGTTTTTT
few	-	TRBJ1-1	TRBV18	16	CASSPPGLGRNTEAFF	TGTGCCAGCTCACCACCGGGCTTAGGAAGGAACACTGAAGCTTTCTTT
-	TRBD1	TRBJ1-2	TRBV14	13	CASSQLLQGPNTF	TGTGCCAGCAGCCAACTCCTACAGGGGCCGAACACCTTC
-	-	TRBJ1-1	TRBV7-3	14	CASSPGHSNTEAFF	TGTGCCAGCAGTCCTGGACACTCGAACACTGAAGCTTTCTTT
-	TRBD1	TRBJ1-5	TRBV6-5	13	CASRDRVGQPQHF	TGTGCCAGCAGGGACAGGGTGGGTCAGCCCCAGCATTTT
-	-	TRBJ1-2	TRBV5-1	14	CASSFGGSNYGYTF	TGCGCCAGCAGCTTCGGAGGATCTAACTATGGCTACACCTTC
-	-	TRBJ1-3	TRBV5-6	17	CASSLDPQFRSGNTIYF	TGTGCCAGCAGCTTGGACCCACAGTTCCGCTCTGGAAACACCATATATTTT
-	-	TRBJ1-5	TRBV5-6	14	CASSSGVSNQPQHF	TGTGCCAGCAGCTCAGGGGTGAGCAATCAGCCCCAGCATTTT
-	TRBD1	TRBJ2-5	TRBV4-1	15	CASSQGQGLGETQYF	TGCGCCAGCAGCCAGGGACAGGGGCTAGGGGAGACCCAGTACTTC
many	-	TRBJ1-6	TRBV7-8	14	CASSLAGRYSPLHF	TGTGCCAGCAGCTTAGCAGGGAGATACTCACCCCTCCACTTT
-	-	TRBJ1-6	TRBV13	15	CASSLGAGLNSPLHF	TGTGCCAGCAGCTTAGGAGCAGGGTTAAATTCACCCCTCCACTTT
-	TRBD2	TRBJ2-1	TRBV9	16	CASSFGTSPGGNEQFF	TGTGCCAGCAGCTTCGGGACTAGCCCAGGGGGGAATGAGCAGTTCTTC
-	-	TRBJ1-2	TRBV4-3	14	CASSQDQGNYGYTF	TGCGCCAGCAGCCAAGACCAGGGTAACTATGGCTACACCTTC
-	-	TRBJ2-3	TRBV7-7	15	CASSQTLDTTDTQYF	TGTGCTAGCAGCCAGACACTAGACACCACAGATACGCAGTATTTT
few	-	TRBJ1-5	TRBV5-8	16	CASSGGRGGGDQPQHF	TGTGCCAGCAGCGGGGGTAGAGGCGGCGGGGATCAGCCCCAGCATTTT
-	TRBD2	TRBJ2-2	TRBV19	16	CASKKLAGEGTGELFF	TGTGCCAGTAAGAAACTAGCGGGAGAGGGTACCGGGGAGCTGTTTTTT
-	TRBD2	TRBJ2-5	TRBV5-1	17	CASSLSASGRAGETQYF	TGCGCCAGCAGCTTATCGGCTAGCGGGAGGGCCGGGGAGACCCAGTACTTC
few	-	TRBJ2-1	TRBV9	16	CASSVVGGLSYNEQFF	TGTGCCAGCAGCGTAGTGGGCGGGCTCTCCTACAATGAGCAGTTCTTC
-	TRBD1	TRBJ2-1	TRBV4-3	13	CASSRTGNNEQFF	TGCGCCAGCAGCCGGACAGGGAACAATGAGCAGTTCTTC
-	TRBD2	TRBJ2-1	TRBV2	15	CASSWTSVGGNEQFF	TGTGCCAGCAGTTGGACTAGTGTTGGCGGCAATGAGCAGTTCTTC
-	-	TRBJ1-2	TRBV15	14	CATSRDRVPHGYTF	TGTGCCACCAGCAGAGATCGAGTTCCACATGGCTACACCTTC
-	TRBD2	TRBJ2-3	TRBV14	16	CASSRLAGPSTDTQYF	TGTGCCAGCAGCCGCCTAGCGGGACCAAGCACAGATACGCAGTATTTT
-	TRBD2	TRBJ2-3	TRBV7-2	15	CASSLAGGEADTQYF	TGTGCCAGCAGCTTAGCGGGAGGGGAAGCAGATACGCAGTATTTT
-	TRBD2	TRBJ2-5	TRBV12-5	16	CASGLGLAGLQETQYF	TGTGCTAGTGGCCTCGGACTAGCGGGGCTACAAGAGACCCAGTACTTC
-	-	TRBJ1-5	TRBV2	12	CASSVRRQPQHF	TGTGCCAGCAGTGTTCGGAGGCAGCCCCAGCATTTT
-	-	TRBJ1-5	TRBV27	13	CASRRLRNQPQHF	TGTGCCAGCAGGAGGCTGCGCAATCAGCCCCAGCATTTT
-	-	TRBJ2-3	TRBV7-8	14	CASSLDEALDTQYF	TGTGCCAGCAGCTTAGATGAGGCGCTGGATACGCAGTATTTT
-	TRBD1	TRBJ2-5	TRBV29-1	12	CSAMTGQETQYF	TGCAGCGCAATGACAGGGCAAGAGACCCAGTACTTC
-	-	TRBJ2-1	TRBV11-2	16	CASSLRGGGSYNEQFF	TGTGCCAGCAGCCTCCGAGGGGGGGGCTCCTACAATGAGCAGTTCTTC
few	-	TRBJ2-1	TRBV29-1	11	CSVGLNNEQFF	TGCAGCGTTGGACTTAACAATGAGCAGTTCTTC
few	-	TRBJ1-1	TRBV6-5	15	CASSYSPQLNTEAFF	TGTGCCAGCAGTTACTCACCACAGTTGAACACTGAAGCTTTCTTT
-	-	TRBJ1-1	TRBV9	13	CASSVGGRAEAFF	TGTGCCAGCAGCGTAGGGGGGAGGGCTGAAGCTTTCTTT
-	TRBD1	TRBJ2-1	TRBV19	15	CASSPTGATYNEQFF	TGTGCCAGTAGTCCTACAGGGGCTACCTACAATGAGCAGTTCTTC
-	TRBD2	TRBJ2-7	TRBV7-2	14	CASSPGTSFDEQYF	TGTGCCAGCAGCCCAGGGACTAGTTTTGACGAGCAGTACTTC
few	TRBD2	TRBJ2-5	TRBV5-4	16	CASSPRLAGIQETQYF	TGTGCCAGCAGCCCCCGACTAGCGGGGATACAAGAGACCCAGTACTTC
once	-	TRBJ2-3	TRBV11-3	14	CASSLAGSTDTQYF	TGTGCCAGCAGCTTAGCGGGAAGCACAGATACGCAGTATTTT
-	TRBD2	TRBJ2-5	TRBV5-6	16	CASSSNTGTSRETQYF	TGTGCCAGCAGCTCTAACACCGGGACTAGCAGAGAGACCCAGTACTTC
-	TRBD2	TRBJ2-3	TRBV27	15	CASRRASGNTDTQYF	TGTGCCAGCAGGCGTGCTAGCGGGAACACAGATACGCAGTATTTT
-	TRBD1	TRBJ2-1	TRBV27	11	CASNDRGEQFF	TGTGCCAGCAACGACAGGGGTGAGCAGTTCTTC
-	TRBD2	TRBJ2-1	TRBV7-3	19	CASSLNTGPGTSRINEQFF	TGTGCCAGCAGCTTAAACACCGGGCCCGGGACTAGCAGGATAAATGAGCAGTTCTTC
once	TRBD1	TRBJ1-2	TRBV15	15	CATSRDRTGPYGYTF	TGTGCCACCAGCAGAGACCGGACAGGCCCGTATGGCTACACCTTC
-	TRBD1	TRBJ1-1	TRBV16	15	CASSLETGDGPEAFF	TGTGCCAGCAGCCTAGAGACAGGGGACGGTCCTGAAGCTTTCTTT
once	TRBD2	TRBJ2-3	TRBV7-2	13	CASSRGRADTQYF	TGTGCCAGCAGCCGAGGGAGGGCAGATACGCAGTATTTT